The entry below describes one TCR beta chain. This clonotype was counted many times. Its antigen is still unknown. Base quality data are lacking; no much larger clone is found one base away. This record comes from a study of blood T cells in healthy people across ages (dated by TCRdb to the mid-2010s). About the study as a whole: In model experiments, template switching captured roughly one uniquely barcoded TCR beta cDNA molecule for every two T cells. To avoid experimental bias, donors of different ages were distributed randomly across sequencing lanes. To track age-related changes in TCR beta repertoire diversity, the study relied on deep sequencing normalized with unique cDNA molecular identifiers. For two donors (one aged 18 to 29 and one aged 80 or older), the study analyzed two additional independent replicas of 1 million unique cDNA reads from the same blood draw. Four age groups were formed from the donors: young (average roughly 15 years), middle-aged (around 41), aged (around 62) and long-lived (less than 85).

Library creation used 5' RACE. A second PCR of about 6 to 11 cycles was performed with a sample-barcoded 5' primer and a J-beta primer mix. A unique molecular identifier was introduced onto each TCR beta cDNA molecule by a template-switch 5' adaptor carrying 12 random nucleotides. At least 2.5 million CDR3-containing paired-end reads were obtained from each sample. The Mint cDNA synthesis kit, primed by a TRBC-specific oligonucleotide, was used to synthesize first-strand cDNA from all RNA. Following uracil-DNA glycosylase treatment, all cDNA underwent a first 18-cycle PCR with the universal primers M1SS and BC2_uni_R. In the original analysis: Each sample was normalized by randomly selecting 1 million high-quality reads, each carrying a distinct molecular identifier. Reads sharing molecular identifiers were discarded rather than binned into consensus sequences. MiTCR, run with a Q25 quality threshold and the strictest error-elimination algorithm, handled CDR3 identification, clonotype clustering and error correction. Lower-bound total TCR beta diversity was estimated with a nonparametric unseen species model using Euler transformation. TCRdb redid the processing of the public reads, applying fastp at Q25 and MiXCR, and retained in-frame beta chains. Identical CDR3 proteins give one entry, which carries the most common genes and DNA. These V and J calls rely on TCRdb rather than the paper's analysis. The sample yields fewer than 2,000,000 distinct CDR3 sequences; around 40% were counted once. Under 30% of the sample lies in the top ten.

The junction carries 9 bases between V and J, which are trimmed by 3 bases and 0 bases respectively. The CDR3 numbers 15 residues from cysteine through phenylalanine. Only CDR3 DNA is held: 45 bases, read in frame from base 1. CDR1 LGHDT and CDR2 YNNKEL are derived from the germline V gene (reference sequence). The 35 to 40 donors, aged about 6 to 95 years, were systemically healthy Caucasian individuals from Russia. Each donor gave around 9.5 milliliters of peripheral blood, collected into EDTA-treated Vacutainer tubes. Ficoll-Paque density-gradient centrifugation was used to isolate PBMCs, with at least 6.5 million per sample. Trizol reagent was used to extract total RNA from PBMCs, with at least 6 micrograms per sample. For every donor, an aliquot of PBMCs went through flow cytometry to measure the percentages of naive CD45RAhigh/CD27high T cells. General conclusions and limits of the study: Because the CMV infection status of the donors was unknown, age-related changes in expanded clonotypes may potentially have been confounded. Compared with the aged group, more naive CD4+ T cells, fewer expanded clones and increased TCR diversity were shown by the long-lived group, suggesting age selection. Observed TCR beta diversity per million T cells fell roughly linearly with age, and a significant reduction was already apparent by age roughly 40. There was a strong correlation between observed TCR beta diversity and the percentage of naive T cells measured by flow cytometry. Conclusive comparison of naive and antigen-experienced compartments was prevented by the profiling of bulk unsorted PBMCs. Estimates of total diversity from one million sequenced T cells were regarded as lower bounds and underestimates.

This TCR was recovered from a human donor in good health. Sequencing was done on a sample of blood. This chain joins TRBV3-1 to TRBJ2-1; a confident D gene designation cannot be given. At the DNA level, the sequence is TGTGCCAGCAGCCAGGTCGGTAGCTCCTACAATGAGCAGTTCTTC. The resulting protein is CASSQVGSSYNEQFF.